The 31 T cell receptor beta chains reported below all come from one sample, sequenced in a study of T cell repertoires in cytomegalovirus infection. TCRdb called the reads again in MiXCR, with one record for every CDR3 protein. The sample carries approximately 280,000 distinct CDR3 sequences, around 20% recorded once. Which antigens these TCRs recognize remains unknown. The material was cultured PBMCs, obtained from culture after CMV antigen stimulation. The source of these receptors is a human donor in good health (CMV status not recorded). Some clones in this sample may be carry-over from other donors' samples.

This rearrangement joins TRBV6-5 to TRBJ1-1, with 7 bases matching TRBD1. Germline values: CDR1 MNHEY, CDR2 SVGAGI. This CDR3 has 16 amino acids. V was clipped by 5 bases and J by 7 bases; unmatched bases: 16. The CDR3 DNA follows: TGTGCCAGCAGTCCCGGGACAGCTTTTGGGGTCGGTGAAGCTTTCTTT. Protein sequence: CASSPGTAFGVGEAFF.

This clonotype was seen a single time. The V call is TRBV7-3, the J call TRBJ2-3; D may be TRBD2 (6 bases). V was trimmed by 2 bases and J by 6 bases, leaving 15 bases between them. Germline lookup yields CDR1 SGHTA and CDR2 FQGTGA. The CDR3 runs 15 residues. The DNA of the CDR3 is TGTGCCAGCAGCTTAGAAGGGCGGGGCCATGATACGCAGTATTTT. Amino acids: CASSLEGRGHDTQYF.

This clonotype was recorded at least ten times. The chain links TRBV7-2 to TRBJ2-5, with TRBD2 matching over 12 bases. CDR1 and CDR2 from the germline V gene are SGHTA and FQGNSA. With V trimmed by 5 bases and J by 1 base, 5 bases remained unmatched. The CDR3 runs to 16 residues. This CDR3 reads CASSRGTSGFQETQYF. CDR3 coding DNA: TGTGCCAGCAGCCGAGGGACTAGCGGGTTCCAAGAGACCCAGTACTTC.

This clonotype came up many times. The rearrangement uses TRBV12-3 or TRBV12-4 and TRBJ1-2; 7 positions match TRBD1. The CDR3 is 14 residues long. J lost 5 bases, V lost 3 bases, and 6 bases had no gene match. The CDR3 region is CASSFGGTVYGYTF. The CDR3 nucleotides are TGTGCCAGCAGTTTCGGTGGGACAGTTTATGGCTACACCTTC.

This clonotype has just a few counts. The chain is built from TRBV28 and TRBJ2-7, with D perhaps being TRBD1 or TRBD2 (5 bases each). The germline V gene has CDR1 MDHEN and CDR2 SYDVKM. Trimming took 5 bases from V and 1 from J, leaving 15 bases between them. This CDR3 comprises 15 residues. The CDR3 bases are TGTGCCAGCAGTCCCGGGGCAGGGTTGTCCTACGAGCAGTACTTC. Translation gives CASSPGAGLSYEQYF.

This clonotype showed up just a few times. V and J are TRBV27 and TRBJ1-3; D might be TRBD1 (5 bases). Germline V gives CDR1 MNHEY, CDR2 SMNVEV (reference sequence). The CDR3 is 12 residues long. The CDR3 spells CGSGPSGNTIYF. The CDR3 nucleotides read TGTGGGTCAGGGCCCTCTGGAAACACCATATATTTT.

Only a few counts were recorded for this clonotype. The V gene is TRBV12-3 or TRBV12-4, the J gene TRBJ2-3; 9 nucleotides align to TRBD1. This CDR3 region has 15 residues. After removal of 2 bases from V and 5 bases from J, the junction contained 5 bases not matched to a gene. The DNA for the CDR3 is TGTGCCAGCAGTTTACCGGACAGGGGCGAAGATACGCAGTATTTT. This sequence encodes CASSLPDRGEDTQYF.

The genes are TRBV6-6 and TRBJ2-6; D uncertain. Germline V lookup: CDR1 MNHNY, CDR2 SVGAGI (reference sequence). The ends were cut back, 8 bases at V and 3 bases at J, with 5 bases in the middle. The CDR3 is made up of 12 amino acids. The CDR3 loop is CASFDGANVLTF. DNA for the CDR3: TGTGCCAGCTTTGATGGGGCCAACGTCCTGACTTTC.

A few counts support this clonotype. The chain joins TRBV20-1 to TRBJ2-5; D is tentatively TRBD1 or TRBD2 (5 bases each). This CDR3 contains 14 residues. Trimming stripped 6 bases from V and 2 bases from J, with 16 bases between. Per germline, CDR1 DFQATT and CDR2 SNEGSKA (reference sequence). The DNA of the CDR3 is TGCAGTGCCCCCGGGGCGGCCGCTCAAGAGACCCAGTACTTC. This sequence encodes CSAPGAAAQETQYF.

The V gene is TRBV7-6, the J gene TRBJ2-5; 9 bases are shared with TRBD1. This CDR3 is 14 amino acids long. The V gene end was trimmed by 8 bases and the J gene end by 7 bases; junction bases not matched to a gene: 11. CDR1 is SGHVS, CDR2 FNYEAQ, per germline. CDR3 residues: CASRQGQGPGTQYF. The CDR3 DNA is TGTGCCAGCCGCCAAGGACAGGGGCCCGGGACCCAGTACTTC. Full variable domain (missing parts from reference TRBV7-6 and TRBJ2-5): GAGVSQSPRYKVTKRGQDVALRCDPISGHVSLYWYRQALGQGPEFLTYFNYEAQQDKSGLPNDRFSAERPEGSISTLTIQRTEQRDSAMYRCASRQGQGPGTQYFGPGTRLLVL.

This clonotype was counted many times. CDR3 sequence: CASSSGLAGREGQFF. Here the CDR3 DNA reads TGTGCCAGCAGCTCCGGACTAGCGGGGCGAGAGGGGCAGTTCTTC. The chain employs TRBV7-8 and TRBJ2-1, with 12 bases lining up with TRBD2. CDR3 length equals 15 residues. V lost 4 bases to trimming and J lost 12 bases; unmatched junction nucleotides: 10. Germline V gene lookup returns CDR1 SGHVS and CDR2 FQNEAQ. The full variable domain, its missing parts supplied by reference TRBV7-8 and TRBJ2-1, is GAGVSQSPRYKVAKRGQDVALRCDPISGHVSLFWYQQALGQGPEFLTYFQNEAQLDKSGLPSDRFFAERPEGSVSTLKIQRTQQEDSAVYLCASSSGLAGREGQFFGPGTRLTVL.

This clonotype has more than one count but fewer than ten. The chain's CDR3 is CASSTLYPGQPHNQPQHF. Written as DNA, the CDR3 is TGTGCCAGCAGTACGTTATACCCGGGACAGCCTCACAATCAGCCCCAGCATTTT. This chain links TRBV7-8 with TRBJ1-5; TRBD1 aligns across 7 bases. The V gene's germline CDR1 is SGHVS and CDR2 FQNEAQ. Unmatched junction bases numbered 17, after V lost 6 bases and J lost 3 bases. The CDR3 spans 18 residues.

This clonotype showed up just a few times. DNA for the CDR3: TGTGCCAGCAGGGGATTGGGACCGGGGAGAACGACCTACGAGCAGTACTTC. It codes for CASRGLGPGRTTYEQYF. The chain uses TRBV6-2 or TRBV6-3 and TRBJ2-7; D may match TRBD1 or TRBD2 (5 bases each). Between the trimmed V and J ends, which lost 6 bases and 2 bases, there was a span of 23 bases. Per the germline V gene, CDR1 is MNHEY and CDR2 is SVGEGT. This CDR3 is 17 amino acids long.

The chain employs TRBV4-3 and TRBJ2-7; tentatively, D is TRBD1 or TRBD2 (7 bases each). Trimming took 2 bases from V and 4 from J, leaving 18 bases between them. This CDR3 region has 16 residues. In germline, CDR1 is LGHNA, CDR2 YSLEER. CDR3 residues: CASSQTRGGGAYEQYF. CDR3 nucleotide sequence: TGCGCCAGCAGCCAAACCCGGGGAGGGGGCGCGTACGAGCAGTACTTC.

This chain connects TRBV15 to TRBJ2-5, with TRBD1 matching over 7 bases. The CDR3 runs to 17 residues. The junction had 14 bases not matched to a gene; V was cut back by 2 bases and J by 5 bases. Germline CDR1 is LNHNV and CDR2 is YYDKDF (reference sequence). The CDR3 coding sequence is TGTGCCACCAGCAGATCAGGACAGGTGGGGTTGTTGGAGACCCAGTACTTC. As protein: CATSRSGQVGLLETQYF.

The chain combines TRBV5-4 with TRBJ1-2, with 7 bases lining up with TRBD1. The CDR3 runs 16 residues. The V gene end was trimmed by 3 bases and the J gene end by 1 base; junction bases not matched to a gene: 9. The germline gives CDR1 SGHNT, CDR2 YYREEE (reference sequence). The CDR3 DNA follows: TGTGCCAGCAGCTCCCAACGACAGGGCTATAACTATGGCTACACCTTC. Its translation is CASSSQRQGYNYGYTF.

The rearrangement uses TRBV6-5 and TRBJ2-1; perhaps D is TRBD1 or TRBD2 (5 bases each). V was trimmed by 2 bases and J by 2 bases, leaving 7 bases between them. Germline V CDR1 and CDR2: MNHEY, SVGAGI. The CDR3 consists of 14 residues. CDR3 coding DNA: TGTGCCAGCAGTTACGAGGGACCCTACAATGAGCAGTTCTTC. It specifies CASSYEGPYNEQFF.

This clonotype was found many times. V usage is TRBV19 and J usage is TRBJ1-1; no clear D. The CDR3 is 17 amino acids. Trimming cost V 1 base and J 4 bases, with 19 bases left between them. CDR1 LNHDA and CDR2 SQIVND come from the germline V gene (reference sequence). The CDR3, as DNA: TGTGCCAGTAGTATAGCGCTTGGAGAGGGTTGGGGCACTGAAGCTTTCTTT. Its protein product is CASSIALGEGWGTEAFF.

The sample holds a few counts of this clonotype. The chain employs TRBV6-5 and TRBJ2-1, with TRBD2 matching 10 bases. The CDR3 spans 16 residues. Germline CDR1 and CDR2: MNHEY and SVGAGI. V shed 0 bases, J shed 8 bases, and the junction held 7 bases outside the gene matches. The CDR3 loop reads CASSYSGLAGVDEQFF. As DNA, the CDR3 is TGTGCCAGCAGTTACTCCGGCCTAGCGGGAGTCGATGAGCAGTTCTTC.

The V and J genes are TRBV20-1 and TRBJ2-7; D gene unclear. The germline CDR1 and CDR2 sequences are DFQATT and SNEGSKA (reference sequence). The CDR3 length is 10 residues. CDR3 nucleotides: TGCAGCGTCGAGGCCTACGAGCAGTACTTC. It translates to CSVEAYEQYF.

This clonotype was counted a few times. The chain couples TRBV19 to TRBJ2-1, with D perhaps TRBD2 (5 bases). The CDR3 extends over 15 amino acids. With 5 bases removed from V and 3 bases from J, the gap between germline ends came to 14 bases. The germline V gene encodes CDR1 LNHDA and CDR2 SQIVND (reference sequence). In DNA form, the CDR3 reads TGTGCCAGTAGTCCCATCCACCGGGGCTACAATGAGCAGTTCTTC. Its translation: CASSPIHRGYNEQFF.

This chain uses TRBV12-3 or TRBV12-4 with TRBJ2-7; 8 bases line up with TRBD1. This CDR3 has 15 residues. Trimming at V came to 6 bases and at J to 3 bases, leaving 10 bases not matched to a gene. The CDR3 DNA reads TGTGCCAGCAGCTTTGGGACAGGAAAAATCTACGAGCAGTACTTC. Its protein product is CASSFGTGKIYEQYF.

As regards this clonotype: A read error may explain this, as a much larger clone is one base away. The chain employs TRBV7-9 and TRBJ2-2; unclear D gene. Trimming pared 5 bases from V and 1 base from J, leaving 11 bases between. The CDR3 consists of 15 residues. The germline CDR1 and CDR2 sequences are SEHNR and FQNEAQ (reference sequence). CDR3 nucleotides: TGTGCCAGCAGCCAGCAACATGAGAACACCGGGGAGCTGTTTTTT. This codes for CASSQQHENTGELFF.

This chain links TRBV6-5 with TRBJ2-7; 7 bases map to TRBD2. In germline, CDR1 is MNHEY, CDR2 SVGAGI. The junction had 8 bases not matched to a gene; V was cut back by 5 bases and J by 4 bases. The CDR3 is made up of 14 amino acids. The CDR3 loop reads CASSPRGRVYEQYF. The CDR3 coding sequence is TGTGCCAGCAGTCCTCGGGGGAGGGTTTACGAGCAGTACTTC.

This clonotype came up a few times. The chain recombines TRBV7-6 with TRBJ1-3; TRBD1 is a possible D gene (5 bases). The CDR3 length is 14 residues. Trimming took 6 bases from V and 3 from J, leaving 12 bases between them. Germline loops: CDR1 SGHVS, CDR2 FNYEAQ. The CDR3 protein is CASSVGANGNTIYF. For the CDR3, the DNA is TGTGCCAGCAGTGTAGGGGCAAATGGAAACACCATATATTTT.

The table lists this clonotype with many counts. The chain links TRBV7-2 to TRBJ2-1, with TRBD1 matching over 8 bases. CDR3 length: 15 residues. Germline V gene lookup returns CDR1 SGHTA and CDR2 FQGNSA. V gave up 4 bases and J gave up 5 bases; unmatched junction bases: 7. CDR3 nucleotide sequence: TGTGCCAGCAGCTCAGGACAGGGATTAAACAATGAGCAGTTCTTC. Amino acids: CASSSGQGLNNEQFF.

This clonotype was found a few times. The chain recombines TRBV19 with TRBJ1-3, with 8 bases fitting TRBD1. J was trimmed by 0 bases and V by 7 bases; bases with no gene match: 5. The germline CDR1 and CDR2 sequences are LNHDA and SQIVND (reference sequence). This CDR3 region has 15 residues. The CDR3, as DNA: TGTGCCAGTACCCAGGACAGGGCCTCTGGAAACACCATATATTTT. This sequence encodes CASTQDRASGNTIYF.

This clonotype was recorded at least ten times. The chain combines TRBV12-3 or TRBV12-4 with TRBJ2-3; D possibly uses TRBD1 or TRBD2 (5 bases each). The CDR3 sequence is 15 residues long. The V end was cut by 4 bases, the J end by 0 bases, with 11 bases between. DNA of the CDR3: TGTGCCAGCAGTTGGGACGTTAGAAGCACAGATACGCAGTATTTT. This codes for CASSWDVRSTDTQYF.

This chain links TRBV2 with TRBJ1-1; 7 bases line up with TRBD1. Unmatched junction bases numbered 5, after V lost 3 bases and J lost 4 bases. The germline V gene encodes CDR1 SNHLY and CDR2 FYNNEI. CDR3 length: 14 residues. DNA for the CDR3: TGTGCCAGCAGTGACAGGGGGTTTTCCACTGAAGCTTTCTTT. It is translated as CASSDRGFSTEAFF.

The genes are TRBV11-2 and TRBJ2-1, with no clear D. This CDR3 contains 15 residues. V lost 1 base and J lost 6, with 13 bases in between. Germline loops: CDR1 SGHAT, CDR2 FQNNGV. In nucleotides, the CDR3 is TGTGCCAGCAGCTTAGTGGTAGGCTGGGGCAATGAGCAGTTCTTC. Translated, it gives CASSLVVGWGNEQFF.

This clonotype was seen repeatedly, ten times or more. The chain couples TRBV7-2 to TRBJ2-3, with D unclear. The V and J ends lost 8 bases and 2 bases respectively, with 8 bases between them. The CDR3 length is 12 residues. The germline CDR1 and CDR2 sequences are SGHTA and FQGNSA. DNA for the CDR3: TGTGCCAGCGGCCAGGACACAGATACGCAGTATTTT. This gives the protein CASGQDTDTQYF.